The 4 T cell receptor beta chains below were found in one sample sequenced in a study of cytomegalovirus exposure and HLA in healthy donors. Profiling relied on immunoSEQ multiplex PCR, and the TCRdb table lists in-frame clones only, not all of them. The data show about 98,000 clones, around nine tenths seen once. Sequenced: PBMCs. All receptors come from a woman in her thirties in good health and CMV-seronegative.

The gene calls are TRBV28 and TRBJ1-5; unclear D gene. V was clipped by 7 bases and J by 5 bases, with 15 bases between them. This CDR3 has 14 amino acids. Germline CDR1 and CDR2: MDHEN and SYDVKM. The CDR3 protein is CASISFQDYQPQHF. The CDR3 DNA reads TGTGCCAGCATTAGTTTTCAGGATTATCAGCCCCAGCATTTT. The full variable domain, with the rest looked up from reference TRBV28 and TRBJ1-5, is DVKVTQSSRYLVKRTGEKVFLECVQDMDHENMFWYRQDPGLGLRLIYFSYDVKMKEKGDIPEGYSVSREKKERFSLILESASTNQTSMYLCASISFQDYQPQHFGDGTRLSIL.

The J gene is TRBJ1-1, the V gene TRBV11-2; D remains unclear. CDR1 SGHAT and CDR2 FQNNGV come from the germline V gene. This CDR3 spans 13 amino acids. Trimming stripped 1 base from V and 1 base from J, with 4 bases between. This CDR3 is CASSLAWNTEAFF. As DNA, the CDR3 is TGTGCCAGCAGCTTAGCGTGGAACACTGAAGCTTTCTTT.

The chain joins TRBV27 to TRBJ2-7, with D uncertain. The V end lost 3 bases, the J end lost 2 bases, and 8 bases lay between the germline ends. CDR1 is MNHEY and CDR2 is SMNVEV in the germline V gene (reference sequence). The CDR3 contains 13 residues. The chain's CDR3 is CASSLAGTYEQYF. Here the CDR3 DNA reads TGTGCCAGCAGTTTGGCAGGAACCTACGAGCAGTACTTC.

V gene TRBV18 combines with J gene TRBJ2-3, with 7 bases aligning to TRBD2. Germline V CDR1 and CDR2: KGHSH, LQKENI. The junction had 4 bases not matched to a gene; V was cut back by 2 bases and J by 5 bases. This CDR3 is 14 amino acids long. The CDR3 sequence is CASSPREGRDTQYF. In DNA, the CDR3 is TGTGCCAGCTCACCAAGGGAGGGAAGAGATACGCAGTATTTT.